These T cell receptor beta chains were read from a single sample in a study of molecular identifiers for immune sequencing clone quantification. A single record per CDR3 protein comes from TCRdb applying MiXCR to the PCR reads. In the table there are some 100,000 distinct CDR3 sequences, roughly a third of which are singletons. The sequenced material came from naive CD8+ T cells from blood, with Jurkat cell RNA spiked in. The receptors derive from a human donor in good health. Some libraries in this study had Jurkat cell RNA spiked in. The CDR3 runs from the conserved cysteine through the conserved F or W.

TRBJ1-1,TRBV2,CAIQTNTEAFF
TRBJ2-3,TRBV4-3,CAGSQDQPGQGWADTQYF
TRBJ1-4,TRBV3-1,CASSQGTGVNEKLFF
TRBJ2-4,TRBV4-1,CASSQDFGVRMNIQYF
TRBJ2-5,TRBV27,CASSSSAGAAEPQYF
TRBJ2-1,TRBV9,CASGGPDPYNEQFF
TRBJ2-2,TRBV7-9,CASSLTGTIGTGELFF
TRBJ2-1,TRBV6-1,CASSVTFGEQFF
TRBJ2-3,TRBV20-1,CSARDLTGRLVQYNTQYF
TRBJ2-7,TRBV19,CASSAGTGHSYEQYF
TRBJ1-5,TRBV9,CASSGTGSNQPQHF
TRBJ1-5,TRBV6-2/TRBV6-3,CASSYGTLNQPQHF
TRBJ2-5,TRBV28,CASRVDRGLQETQYF
TRBJ2-3,TRBV28,CASSFADTQYF
TRBJ2-2,TRBV28,CASSLIRGSTGELFF
TRBJ2-7,TRBV6-5,CASSYFSTPYEQYF
TRBJ1-1,TRBV5-5,CASSLGVGTEAFF
TRBJ2-3,TRBV7-9,CASKKGQGATDTQYF
TRBJ1-1,TRBV25-1,CASSEYWVTVNTEAFF
TRBJ2-7,TRBV12-3/TRBV12-4,CASSLGRLWYEQYF
TRBJ2-3,TRBV7-9,CASSLAMGLSLHAQYF
TRBJ2-5,TRBV6-1,CASRWETQYF
TRBJ2-7,TRBV4-2,CASSPEVLSDEQNF
TRBJ1-2,TRBV7-2,CASSFGVGGGVYYGYTF
TRBJ2-3,TRBV28,CASSLDRGLADTDTQYF
TRBJ2-3,TRBV14,CASSQNIPGTLSTDTQYF
TRBJ1-5,TRBV7-9,CASSSDINNQPQHF
TRBJ2-7,TRBV13,CASSSLTGGPDSYEQYF
TRBJ2-5,TRBV14,CASSQWGRETQYF
TRBJ2-7,TRBV4-1,CASSQARESDEQYF
TRBJ2-6,TRBV6-5,CASRSNPGRPGANVLTF
TRBJ2-7,TRBV7-2,CASSFPGLGGYEQYF
TRBJ2-6,TRBV28,CASSNVGVLGAGANVLTF
TRBJ2-2,TRBV20-1,CSARGGLTVGELFF
TRBJ1-5,TRBV19,CASSDTGGGNQPQHF
TRBJ2-3,TRBV7-6,CASSSGSLRDTQYF
TRBJ2-5,TRBV11-2,CASSLDWGQQETQYF
TRBJ2-3,TRBV11-2,CASRGFPRGDADTQYF
TRBJ1-4,TRBV27,CASRTGTGVEKLFF
TRBJ2-7,TRBV7-2,CASSLVPGGPGEQYF
TRBJ2-7,TRBV5-6,CASSLGTGTHPNEQYF
TRBJ1-1,TRBV19,CASSNQPWEDYTEAFF
TRBJ2-7,TRBV6-2/TRBV6-3,CASSYSWDYEQYF
TRBJ2-3,TRBV28,CASSLPGLAGFTDTQYF
TRBJ2-7,TRBV3-1,CASSQPGEGTDEQYF